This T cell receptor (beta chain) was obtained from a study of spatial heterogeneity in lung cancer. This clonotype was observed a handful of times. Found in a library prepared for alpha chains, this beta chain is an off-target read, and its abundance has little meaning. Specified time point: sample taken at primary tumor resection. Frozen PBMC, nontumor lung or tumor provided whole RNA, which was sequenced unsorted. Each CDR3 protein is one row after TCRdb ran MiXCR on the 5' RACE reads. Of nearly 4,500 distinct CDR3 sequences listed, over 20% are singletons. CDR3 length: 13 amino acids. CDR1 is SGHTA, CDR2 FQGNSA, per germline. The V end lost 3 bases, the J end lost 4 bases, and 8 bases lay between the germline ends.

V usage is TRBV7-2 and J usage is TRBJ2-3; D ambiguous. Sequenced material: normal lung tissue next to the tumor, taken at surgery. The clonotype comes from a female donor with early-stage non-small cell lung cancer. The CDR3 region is CASSLEHSDTQYF. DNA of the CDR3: TGTGCCAGCAGCTTGGAACATTCAGATACGCAGTATTTT.